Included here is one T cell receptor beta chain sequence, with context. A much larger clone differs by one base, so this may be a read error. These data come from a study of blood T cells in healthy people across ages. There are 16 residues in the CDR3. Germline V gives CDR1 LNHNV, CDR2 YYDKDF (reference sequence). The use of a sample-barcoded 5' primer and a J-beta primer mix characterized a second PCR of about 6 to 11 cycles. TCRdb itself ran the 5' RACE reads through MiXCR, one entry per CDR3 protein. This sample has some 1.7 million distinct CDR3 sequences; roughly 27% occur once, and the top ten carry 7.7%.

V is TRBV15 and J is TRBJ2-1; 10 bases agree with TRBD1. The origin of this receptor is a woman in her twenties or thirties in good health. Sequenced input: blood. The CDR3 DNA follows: TGTACCACCAGCAGAGGGAGGGGACAGGGGAACAATGAGCAGTTCTTC. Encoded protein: CTTSRGRGQGNNEQFF.